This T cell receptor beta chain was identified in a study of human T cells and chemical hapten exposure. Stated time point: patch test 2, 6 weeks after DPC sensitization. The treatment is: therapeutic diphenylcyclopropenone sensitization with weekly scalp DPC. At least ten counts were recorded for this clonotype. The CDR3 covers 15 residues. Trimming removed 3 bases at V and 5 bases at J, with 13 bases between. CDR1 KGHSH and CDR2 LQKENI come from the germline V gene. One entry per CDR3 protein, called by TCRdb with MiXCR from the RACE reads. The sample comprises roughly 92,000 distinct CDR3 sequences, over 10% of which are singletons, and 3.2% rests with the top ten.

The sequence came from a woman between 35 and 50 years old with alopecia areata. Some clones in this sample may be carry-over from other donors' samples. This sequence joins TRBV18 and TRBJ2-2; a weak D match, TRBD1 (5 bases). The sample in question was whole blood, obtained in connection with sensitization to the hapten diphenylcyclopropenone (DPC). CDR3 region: CASSPQDIATGELFF. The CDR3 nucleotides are TGTGCCAGCTCACCCCAGGACATTGCTACCGGGGAGCTGTTTTTT.